The clone carrying this TCR beta chain was seen at least ten times. This sample was included in a study of response to subunit inactivated influenza vaccine. The CDR3 covers 16 residues. Trimming took off 3 bases at V and 0 bases at J, with 12 bases between the two ends. The germline V gene encodes CDR1 MNHEY and CDR2 SVGEGT. TCRdb re-analysed the RT-PCR reads in MiXCR, keeping a single row per CDR3 protein. The table has roughly 700,000 distinct CDR3 sequences, roughly 13% seen once; the top ten hold approximately 7%. This receptor was taken from a man between 50 and 59 years old who received an inactivated influenza vaccine. The gene calls are TRBV6-2 or TRBV6-3 and TRBJ2-4, with D unresolved. The starting material was PBMCs from blood, obtained 14 to 15 days before vaccination. The CDR3 protein is CASSYEGELAKNIQYF. CDR3 sequence (DNA): TGTGCCAGCAGTTATGAAGGTGAACTAGCCAAAAACATTCAGTACTTC.